This record looks at one TCR beta chain sequence and its context. No antigen is known for it. The unexposed donors gave CD4+ T cells in about 2010-2019, prior to COVID-19. Isolation of CD4+ T cells took place after about 9 days in culture. Testing used SARS-CoV-2 S/N and four cold-coronavirus spikes on unexposed-donor CD4+ T cells, cells permitting. Using immunoSEQ multiplex PCR, the repertoire was profiled, and TCRdb retains in-frame clones only, with some absent. The sample comprises roughly 14,000 clones, about 73% of which are singletons, and roughly 18% rests with the top ten. This record comes from a study of CD4 T cells in relation to SARS-CoV-2 and coronaviruses. Study overall: PBMCs were cultured with antigen for over nine days before TCR beta sequencing. Findings of the study overall: About 65% of donors had memory CD4+ clonotypes crossrecognizing SARS-CoV-2 and common cold coronavirus spike. No crossreactivity against non-spike viral proteins was tested here.

The germline V gene encodes CDR1 KGHSH and CDR2 LQKENI. V lost 3 bases and J lost 4, with 12 bases in between. The CDR3 length is 14 residues. Source material: CD4+ T cells from PBMCs, cultured in vitro. The chain carries TRBV18 and TRBJ1-1, with D possibly being TRBD1 (5 bases). This TCR came from a human donor in good health. This chain's CDR3 is CASSPAGLGTEAFF. The CDR3 DNA is TGTGCCAGCTCACCGGCGGGGCTGGGCACTGAAGCTTTCTTT.